This T cell receptor beta chain was documented in a study of graft-versus-host responses after intestinal transplantation. About the study: Transplant types were multivisceral, liver-intestinal, or isolated intestinal. Overall study results and limits: Recipient marrow held GvH clones, some first seen in ileum or blood. High graft-versus-host to host-versus-graft clonal ratios were seen in allografts of patients with graft-donor T cell macrochimerism.

On this clone: The antigen remains unidentified.

Per germline, CDR1 SGDLS and CDR2 YYNGEE. The CDR3 extends over 12 amino acids. Trimming cost V 4 bases and J 6 bases, with 10 bases left between them. Sequencing used immunoSEQ multiplex PCR; TCRdb keeps in-frame clones, though not all of them. The sample holds 70,000 to 80,000 clones, around 90% seen once. The sample was unstimulated CD8+ T cells sorted from spleen or lymph node cells, taken before intestinal transplant. The sequence came from a human donor who received an intestinal transplant. The V call is TRBV9, the J call TRBJ1-1, with D perhaps matching TRBD1 (5 bases). The CDR3 coding sequence is TGTGCCAGCAGCCCGGGGGGGGCTGAAGCTTTCTTT. As protein: CASSPGGAEAFF.